Shown below are 14 T cell receptor beta chains from a single sample sequenced in a study of blood T cell repertoires in COVID-19. The table came from immunoSEQ multiplex PCR; TCRdb's copy has only in-frame clones and leaves some out. The sample lists 48,000 or so clones; about 90% were seen once. The sample comprised peripheral blood. These receptors all come from a human donor in a cohort sampled during active COVID-19.

Here the CDR3 reads CASSRSGSEQFF. CDR3 sequence (DNA): TGTGCCAGCAGCCGTAGCGGGAGTGAGCAGTTCTTC. The chain uses TRBV3-1 (or the pseudogene TRBV3-2) and TRBJ2-1; 9 bases map to TRBD2. Germline CDR1 and CDR2: LGHDT and YNNKEL (reference sequence). CDR3 length: 12 amino acids. The ends lost 4 bases at V and 9 bases at J; junction bases unmatched: 1.

The chain joins TRBV19 to TRBJ2-2; D gene unclear. The V gene's germline CDR1 is LNHDA and CDR2 SQIVND (reference sequence). The V end was cut by 7 bases, the J end by 2 bases, with 11 bases between. The CDR3 runs to 14 residues. The CDR3 DNA follows: TGTGCCAGTAAGATGAGCTCAAACACCGGGGAGCTGTTTTTT. This codes for CASKMSSNTGELFF.

The chain uses TRBV4-1 and TRBJ2-5, with TRBD1 matching 8 bases. Trimming took 5 bases from V and 4 from J; bases not matched to a gene: 6. This CDR3 is built from 14 residues. Germline assignment: CDR1 MGHRA and CDR2 YSYEKL. As DNA, the CDR3 is TGCGCCAGCAGCAGGACAGGGAAATCAGAGACCCAGTACTTC. Translating gives CASSRTGKSETQYF.

This sequence joins TRBV3-1 (or the pseudogene TRBV3-2) and TRBJ2-2; D is perhaps TRBD2 (6 bases). V lost 6 bases and J 4 bases, leaving 24 bases between the germline ends. The V gene's germline CDR1 is LGHDT and CDR2 YNNKEL (reference sequence). This CDR3 contains 18 residues. In DNA form, the CDR3 reads TGTGCCAGCAGGTCCGGGACTGCACCACTTCGGAGCACCGGGGAGCTGTTTTTT. This encodes CASRSGTAPLRSTGELFF.

The chain couples TRBV5-6 to TRBJ2-3; TRBD2 agrees at 12 bases. V lost 0 bases, J lost 2 bases, and 4 bases stayed unmatched. CDR3 length equals 17 residues. The V gene's germline CDR1 is SGHDT and CDR2 YYEEEE. CDR3 sequence (DNA): TGTGCCAGCAGCTTGGGACTAGCGGGAGTCAACACAGATACGCAGTATTTT. Its protein product is CASSLGLAGVNTDTQYF.

J is TRBJ2-7 and V is TRBV18, with a weak D call TRBD1 (6 bases). CDR1 and CDR2 (germline): KGHSH, LQKENI. V shed 2 bases and J shed 4 bases, with 18 bases lying between them. The CDR3 has 16 residues. CDR3: CASSPILGTSGYEQYF. DNA for the CDR3: TGTGCCAGCTCACCAATTCTGGGGACAAGCGGTTACGAGCAGTACTTC.

The V gene is TRBV5-1, the J gene TRBJ2-5; possible D gene TRBD1, 6 bases. CDR3 length: 17 residues. Germline lookup yields CDR1 SGHRS and CDR2 YFSETQ. Trimming pared 1 base from V and 4 bases from J, leaving 20 bases between. The CDR3 DNA follows: TGCGCCAGCAGCTTGCACAGGACAGAGTCGTCACGAGAGACCCAGTACTTC. Translation gives CASSLHRTESSRETQYF.

The V gene is TRBV6-1, the J gene TRBJ1-2; D may be TRBD1 (6 bases). The CDR3 runs 16 residues. Germline CDR1 MNHNS, CDR2 SASEGT. Deletions cut 4 bases from V and 3 bases from J, with 18 bases between. CDR3 DNA: TGTGCCAGCAGTGCCAGGGGACGTCCCGCATACTATGGCTACACCTTC. Translated: CASSARGRPAYYGYTF.

The rearrangement joins TRBV29-1 to TRBJ1-4, with TRBD1 matching over 8 bases. The germline V gene encodes CDR1 SQVTM and CDR2 ANQGSEA. The CDR3 loop spans 15 amino acids. The J segment lost 10 bases and the V segment lost 2 bases, leaving 12 bases of the junction unmatched. The CDR3 here is CSVEIGAGGMGKLFF. The CDR3 region has the DNA TGCAGCGTTGAAATCGGAGCAGGGGGCATGGGAAAACTGTTTTTT.

With respect to this clone: Other DNA sequences in this specimen translate into the identical CDR3. This chain joins TRBV11-2 and TRBJ2-7; 7 nucleotides match TRBD1. The CDR3 is 14 residues long. V lost 0 bases to trimming and J lost 1 base; unmatched junction nucleotides: 0. Germline V gene sequence: CDR1 SGHAT, CDR2 FQNNGV. This chain's CDR3 is CASSLEGQSYEQYF. CDR3 sequence (DNA): TGTGCCAGCAGCTTAGAGGGACAGTCCTACGAGCAGTACTTC.

The chain joins TRBV2 to TRBJ2-1; D is unresolved. Trimming stripped 11 bases from V and 9 bases from J, with 11 bases between. The CDR3 is made up of 10 amino acids. The germline gives CDR1 SNHLY, CDR2 FYNNEI. The CDR3 is CAGRSGEQFF. For the CDR3, the DNA is TGTGCCGGCCGGTCGGGTGAGCAGTTCTTC.

V and J are TRBV7-9 and TRBJ2-4; TRBD2 might be the D (6 bases). CDR1 is SEHNR and CDR2 is FQNEAQ in the germline V gene (reference sequence). The V end lost 6 bases, the J end lost 1 base, and 13 bases lay between the germline ends. This CDR3 has 15 amino acids. This CDR3 reads CASRSLRGAKNIQYF. The CDR3, as DNA: TGTGCCAGCAGATCATTACGGGGGGCCAAAAACATTCAGTACTTC.

This clone has just one count. The chain carries TRBV5-1 and TRBJ2-5; D remains unclear. The CDR3 spans 11 residues. Trimming removed 4 bases at V and 2 bases at J, with 3 bases between. Germline CDR1 is SGHRS and CDR2 is YFSETQ. This CDR3 reads CASSIQETQYF. CDR3 nucleotide sequence: TGCGCCAGCAGCATACAAGAGACCCAGTACTTC.

This chain links TRBV12-3 or TRBV12-4 with TRBJ2-1, with D hard to call. The V gene lost 5 bases and the J gene lost 11 bases, with 10 bases spanning the gap. The CDR3 consists of 11 residues. The CDR3 is CASSETDKQFF. The CDR3 DNA reads as TGTGCCAGCAGTGAAACAGATAAGCAGTTCTTC.